One sample yielded the 10 T cell receptor beta chains listed below, sequenced in a study of tumor and adjacent non-tumor tissue in lung cancer. The library came from three nested PCR rounds adapted from ARM-PCR protocols. MiXCR was run by TCRdb on the multiplex PCR reads, yielding one entry per CDR3 protein. The repertoire holds about 110,000 distinct CDR3 sequences, with around 75% as singletons. This sample's RNA came from whole unsorted tissue. The material sequenced was lung tumor tissue. Receptors originate from a woman aged 55-69 years with non-small cell lung cancer.

The chain uses TRBV7-9 and TRBJ2-7; maybe TRBD1 (6 bases). Germline-derived CDR1 and CDR2 are SEHNR and FQNEAQ (reference sequence). V was clipped by 2 bases and J by 6 bases, with 8 bases between them. This CDR3 spans 12 amino acids. The chain's CDR3 is CASSLKGVEQYF. CDR3 sequence (DNA): TGTGCCAGCAGCTTAAAGGGGGTCGAGCAGTACTTC.

The chain recombines TRBV29-1 with TRBJ1-1; D is unclear. Germline loops: CDR1 SQVTM, CDR2 ANQGSEA. The CDR3 is 11 amino acids. Trimming cost V 6 bases and J 3 bases, with 8 bases left between them. Here the CDR3 reads CSVGGDTEAFF. The CDR3 DNA sequence: TGCAGCGTAGGCGGTGACACTGAAGCTTTCTTT.

This clonotype came up a few times. The chain employs TRBV18 and TRBJ1-1, with unresolved D. V shed 4 bases and J shed 2 bases, with 11 bases lying between them. This CDR3 region has 14 residues. Germline V gives CDR1 KGHSH, CDR2 LQKENI. CDR3 coding DNA: TGTGCCAGCTCACTGAGACAAGGAAACACTGAAGCTTTCTTT. Translated: CASSLRQGNTEAFF.

In the case of this clonotype: The CDR3 does not close with the conserved phenylalanine or tryptophan, likely indicating a read error. It is unclear where the CDR3 begins or ends on the DNA, so no DNA is shown, and the CDR3 is as TCRdb lists it. This sequence joins TRBV11-1 and TRBJ1-1; TRBD1, the D gene given by the table, was not confirmed from the DNA. Germline V gene data show CDR1 as SGHAT and CDR2 as FQDESV (reference sequence). With termini counted, the CDR3 has 13 amino acids. The CDR3 reads CASSRDRNTEALV.

Remarks on this clonotype: A read error may account for a junction end that differs from germline. The V gene is TRBV11-1, the J gene TRBJ1-2, with D maybe TRBD1 (5 bases). The CDR3 has 14 amino acids. Per the germline V gene, CDR1 is SGHAT and CDR2 is FQDESV (reference sequence). The CDR3 protein is CANSSQAPLYGYTF. In nucleotides, the CDR3 is TGTGCCAACAGCTCACAGGCCCCCCTCTATGGCTACACCTTC. Together with reference TRBV11-1 and TRBJ1-2, the CDR3 gives the full variable domain: EAEVAQSPRYKITEKSQAVAFWCDPISGHATLYWYRQILGQGPELLVQFQDESVVDDSQLPKDRFSAERLKGVDSTLKIQPAELGDSAMYLCANSSQAPLYGYTFGSGTRLTVV.

A note on this clonotype: Germline is not matched at one junction end, which may reflect a read error. CDR3 protein: CASSATGTATYTQFF. The CDR3 coding sequence is TGTGCCAGCAGCGCCACCGGGACGGCCACATATACGCAATTTTTT. The J gene is TRBJ2-3, the V gene TRBV11-2; TRBD1 or TRBD2 may be the D gene (5 bases each). CDR1 and CDR2 from the germline V gene are SGHAT and FQNNGV. This CDR3 comprises 15 residues.

To note about this clonotype: One junction end disagrees with the germline gene, perhaps due to a read error. The chain joins TRBV20-1 to TRBJ2-1, with 8 bases lining up with TRBD1. The CDR3 covers 14 residues. CDR1 is DFQATT and CDR2 is SNEGSKA in the germline V gene (reference sequence). DNA of the CDR3: TGTAGTGGTAGAGATGGGTCGAGAGCGGCCAGGGGGCTCTTC. It yields the protein CSGRDGSRAARGLF.

This clonotype was observed a single time. The chain combines TRBV20-1 with TRBJ2-5, with 11 bases fitting TRBD2. The CDR3 consists of 14 residues. Germline assignment: CDR1 DFQATT and CDR2 SNEGSKA (reference sequence). Germline trimming cut 6 bases from V and 4 bases from J; bases unmatched to any gene: 7. The CDR3 DNA reads as TGCAGTGCGACTAGCGGGGAGATCGCAGAGACCCAGTACTTC. As protein: CSATSGEIAETQYF.

A word on this clonotype: An end of the junction does not agree with germline; a read error may underlie this. This chain connects TRBV4-1 to TRBJ1-1; the D gene is possibly TRBD1 (5 bases). Germline V gene data show CDR1 as MGHRA and CDR2 as YSYEKL. The CDR3 is made up of 15 amino acids. The CDR3 region has the DNA TGCACCAGCAACCAAGGACAAGGGGTGAAGGCTGAAGCTTTCTTT. Translation gives CTSNQGQGVKAEAFF.

About this clonotype itself: This may arise from a read error, as a much more abundant clone is one base away. The genes are TRBV20-1 and TRBJ1-2; 7 bases fit TRBD1. The CDR3 consists of 14 residues. Trimming at V came to 2 bases and at J to 4 bases, leaving 7 bases not matched to a gene. Germline V CDR1 and CDR2: DFQATT, SNEGSKA (reference sequence). CDR3 loop: CSARNSRGPYGYTF. The CDR3 DNA reads TGCAGTGCTAGAAATAGTAGGGGGCCCTATGGCTACACCTTC.